This passage covers 11 T cell receptor beta chains from one sample sequenced in a study of radiation and T cells in renal cell carcinoma. The table came from immunoSEQ multiplex PCR; TCRdb's copy has only in-frame clones and leaves some out. This table has around 64,000 clones, around 72% appearing once. Described time point: baseline pretreatment blood. The treatment here: 15 Gy SBRT to primary tumor, nephrectomy 4 weeks later. The source was blood, collected from a patient whose treatment included radiotherapy and nephrectomy. All receptors derive from a man between 60 and 75 years old with renal cell carcinoma.

This CDR3 reads CASSLYRGEKIRAFF. In DNA, the CDR3 is TGTGCCAGCAGCTTATACAGGGGAGAGAAAATTCGAGCTTTCTTT. The gene calls are TRBV5-6 and TRBJ1-1; 7 bases are shared with TRBD1. CDR1 is SGHDT and CDR2 is YYEEEE in the germline V gene. CDR3 length equals 15 residues. The trim removed 2 bases at V and 10 bases at J, leaving 14 bases unmatched.

This chain uses TRBV5-6 with TRBJ2-7, with 11 bases aligning to TRBD2. Germline CDR1 and CDR2: SGHDT and YYEEEE. V gave up 3 bases and J gave up 1 base; unmatched junction bases: 3. The CDR3 contains 15 residues. The CDR3 region has the DNA TGTGCCAGCAGCTCACTAGCGGGAGTATCCTACGAGCAGTACGTC. It specifies CASSSLAGVSYEQYV.

This chain connects TRBV27 to TRBJ2-1; 10 bases line up with TRBD1. V was clipped by 3 bases and J by 7 bases; unmatched bases: 3. CDR3 length: 14 residues. Germline V CDR1 and CDR2: MNHEY, SMNVEV (reference sequence). The CDR3 region is CASSFGTGDNEQFF. The CDR3 DNA sequence: TGTGCCAGCAGTTTTGGGACAGGGGATAATGAGCAGTTCTTC.

J is TRBJ2-2 and V is TRBV7-9; no clear D gene. Trimming pared 2 bases from V and 3 bases from J, leaving 10 bases between. Per the germline V gene, CDR1 is SEHNR and CDR2 is FQNEAQ (reference sequence). The CDR3 has 15 amino acids. The CDR3 nucleotides are TGTGCCAGCAGCTTACGCCGACCGGACACCGGGGAGCTGTTTTTT. Protein product: CASSLRRPDTGELFF.

The chain uses TRBV6-5 and TRBJ2-7; a possible D gene is TRBD1 (6 bases). The CDR3 spans 16 residues. CDR1 MNHEY and CDR2 SVGAGI come from the germline V gene. V was shortened by 3 bases and J by 7 bases, with 22 bases between the two germline ends. In nucleotides, the CDR3 is TGTGCCAGCAGTTATTCCGGGACATTATCTGTGGGGGAGCAGTACTTC. Translated, it gives CASSYSGTLSVGEQYF.

The chain has TRBV7-8 and TRBJ2-3; 12 positions agree with TRBD2. In germline, CDR1 is SGHVS, CDR2 FQNEAQ. This CDR3 comprises 19 residues. Trimming removed 4 bases from V and 3 bases from J; junction bases left unmatched: 14. The CDR3 sequence is CASSSNRLAGAQTTDTQYF. CDR3 DNA sequence: TGTGCCAGCAGCTCTAACCGACTAGCGGGAGCCCAGACTACAGATACGCAGTATTTT.

This chain uses TRBV2 with TRBJ1-4, with TRBD1 matching 8 bases. The CDR3 has 14 residues. CDR1 and CDR2 from the germline V gene are SNHLY and FYNNEI. Trimming at V came to 6 bases and at J to 4 bases, leaving 4 bases not matched to a gene. CDR3 coding DNA: TGTGCCAGCAGCAAAGACAGGGGTAATGAAAAACTGTTTTTT. Translated: CASSKDRGNEKLFF.

The chain recombines TRBV7-2 with TRBJ2-7; TRBD2 agrees at 9 bases. V gave up 2 bases and J gave up 3 bases; unmatched junction bases: 5. Germline loops: CDR1 SGHTA, CDR2 FQGNSA. This CDR3 region has 15 residues. This CDR3 is CASSLSSLAGYEQYF. CDR3 nucleotides: TGTGCCAGCAGCTTATCATCACTAGCGGGCTACGAGCAGTACTTC.

The count of this clone is one. The chain carries TRBV14 and TRBJ1-2; no clear D gene. CDR1 and CDR2 from the germline V gene are SGHDN and FVKESK. This CDR3 spans 15 amino acids. Between the trimmed V and J ends, which lost 0 bases and 0 bases, there was a span of 8 bases. The CDR3 loop reads CASSQDPGPNYGYTF. The CDR3 DNA follows: TGTGCCAGCAGCCAAGATCCAGGACCTAACTATGGCTACACCTTC.

The V call is TRBV19, the J call TRBJ2-2, with D tentatively TRBD1 or TRBD2 (5 bases each). The CDR3 totals 15 residues. V gave up 5 bases and J gave up 0 bases, with 10 bases separating them. Germline-derived CDR1 and CDR2 are LNHDA and SQIVND (reference sequence). CDR3 loop: CASSEGPANTGELFF. The CDR3 nucleotides are TGTGCCAGTAGTGAGGGACCCGCGAACACCGGGGAGCTGTTTTTT.

This chain connects TRBV7-9 to TRBJ1-1; 9 nucleotides line up with TRBD1. The CDR3 totals 14 residues. CDR1 and CDR2 from the germline V gene are SEHNR and FQNEAQ (reference sequence). With V trimmed by 5 bases and J by 3 bases, 4 bases remained unmatched. The CDR3 spells CASSRDRGDTEAFF. CDR3 in DNA: TGTGCCAGCAGCCGCGACAGGGGGGACACTGAAGCTTTCTTT.